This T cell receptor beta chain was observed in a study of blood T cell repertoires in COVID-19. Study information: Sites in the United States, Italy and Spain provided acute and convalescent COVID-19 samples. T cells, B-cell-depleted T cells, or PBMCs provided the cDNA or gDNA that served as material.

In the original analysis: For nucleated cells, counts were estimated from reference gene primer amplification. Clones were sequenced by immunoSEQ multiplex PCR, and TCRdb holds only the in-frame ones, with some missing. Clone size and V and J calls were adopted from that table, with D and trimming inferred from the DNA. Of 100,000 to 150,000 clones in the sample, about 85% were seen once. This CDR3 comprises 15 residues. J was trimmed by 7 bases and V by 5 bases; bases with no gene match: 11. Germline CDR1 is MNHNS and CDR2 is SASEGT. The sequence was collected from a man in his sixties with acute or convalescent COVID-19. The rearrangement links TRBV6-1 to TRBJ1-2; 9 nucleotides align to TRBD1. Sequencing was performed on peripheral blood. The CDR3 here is CASSSGQGRFSGYTF. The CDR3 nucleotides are TGTGCCAGCAGTTCCGGACAGGGGAGATTCAGTGGCTACACCTTC.